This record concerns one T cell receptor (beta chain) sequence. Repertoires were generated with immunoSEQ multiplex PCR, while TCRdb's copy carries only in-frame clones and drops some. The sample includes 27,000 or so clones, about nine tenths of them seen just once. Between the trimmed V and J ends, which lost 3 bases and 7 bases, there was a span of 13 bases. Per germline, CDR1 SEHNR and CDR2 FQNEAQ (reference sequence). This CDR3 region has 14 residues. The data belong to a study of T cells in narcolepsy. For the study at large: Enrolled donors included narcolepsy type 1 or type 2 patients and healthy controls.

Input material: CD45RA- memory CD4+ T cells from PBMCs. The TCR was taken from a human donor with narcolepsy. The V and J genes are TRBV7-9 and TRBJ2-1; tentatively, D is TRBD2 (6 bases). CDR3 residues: CASSLRDFLNEQFF. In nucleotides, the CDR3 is TGTGCCAGCAGCTTGCGGGACTTCCTTAATGAGCAGTTCTTC.